Given below is one T cell receptor (beta chain) in context. Its antigen is undetermined. Construction of the TCRbeta library involved unique molecular identifiers. In TCRdb, the PCR reads were re-called with MiXCR into one record per CDR3 protein. The profile shows hundreds of thousands of distinct CDR3 sequences, 24% of them singletons. This sample is part of a study of T-cell reconstitution after alpha-beta-depleted transplantation in children. Study-wide findings and caveats: The high TCRbeta diversity at day 60 in some patients came from surviving recipient T cells and thymic progenitors. The authors attributed T-cell counts and diversity one year after transplant mostly to newly produced T cells.

From germline, CDR1 is MDHEN and CDR2 SYDVKM. The V and J ends lost 11 bases and 11 bases, in that order; junction bases with no gene match: 17. This CDR3 is built from 15 residues. This chain links TRBV28 with TRBJ1-6; 8 bases map to TRBD1. The material sequenced was PBMCs, mostly from graft donor cells, taken 360 days after TCRalphabeta/CD19-depleted stem cell transplant. This clonotype originated in a female patient between 2 and 15 years old who had a stem cell transplant for congenital amegakaryocytic thrombocytopenia, so the T cells may come from the graft donor. The CDR3 DNA follows: TGTGCCGCGGGGCCCGGTACAGGGGGTTTTGCACCCCTCCACTTT. This sequence encodes CAAGPGTGGFAPLHF. The complete variable domain, with remaining parts taken from reference TRBV28 and TRBJ1-6, reads DVKVTQSSRYLVKRTGEKVFLECVQDMDHENMFWYRQDPGLGLRLIYFSYDVKMKEKGDIPEGYSVSREKKERFSLILESASTNQTSMYLCAAGPGTGGFAPLHFGNGTRLTVT.